This T cell receptor beta chain was sequenced in a study of beta chain features in type 1 diabetes. Study-level points and caveats: A moderate, significant TCRB CDR3 shortening appeared in type 1 diabetes across four CD4+ subsets.

Isolated RNA was reverse transcribed in full, so expressed TCRB transcripts were sequenced. The repertoire was sequenced with immunoSEQ multiplex PCR; TCRdb's copy has only in-frame clones and lacks some. This sample has some 700,000 clones, with 13% found just once. A note on this clone: The antigen is unknown.

V was clipped by 6 bases and J by 3 bases, with 12 bases between them. Germline CDR1 is MNHEY and CDR2 is SVGAGI. This CDR3 region has 14 residues. This rearrangement joins TRBV6-5 to TRBJ2-1; a possible D gene is TRBD2 (7 bases). The sample taken for sequencing was naive CD4+ T cells from blood. The sequence came from a young man with type 1 diabetes. CDR3 DNA sequence: TGTGCCAGCAGCGAGAGGGGGGGCTACAATGAGCAGTTCTTC. It codes for CASSERGGYNEQFF.